The table lists the clone carrying this T cell receptor (beta chain) with a few counts. What it binds is not known. The data are from a study of blood T cells in healthy people across ages. The CDR3 loop spans 15 amino acids. Study-wide results and caveats: Calculation of diversity from one million T cells yielded estimates considered to be underestimates.

With a J-beta primer mix and a sample-barcoded 5' primer, a second PCR ran roughly 7 to 11 cycles. With 12 random nucleotides, a template-switch adaptor tagged each individual cDNA molecule. MiXCR, run by TCRdb on the 5' RACE reads, gives a single entry per CDR3 protein. The sample records 1.8 million or so distinct CDR3 sequences, 39% being singletons. The TCR comes from a human donor in good health. The sample consisted of blood. This chain connects TRBV21-1 to TRBJ2-1; the table names TRBD1, a call not compared with the DNA. TRBV21-1 represents a pseudogene. CDR3 residues: CASSKGAAGRNEQFF. The CDR3 DNA is TGTGCCAGCAGCAAAGGGGCAGCCGGGCGGAATGAGCAGTTCTTC.